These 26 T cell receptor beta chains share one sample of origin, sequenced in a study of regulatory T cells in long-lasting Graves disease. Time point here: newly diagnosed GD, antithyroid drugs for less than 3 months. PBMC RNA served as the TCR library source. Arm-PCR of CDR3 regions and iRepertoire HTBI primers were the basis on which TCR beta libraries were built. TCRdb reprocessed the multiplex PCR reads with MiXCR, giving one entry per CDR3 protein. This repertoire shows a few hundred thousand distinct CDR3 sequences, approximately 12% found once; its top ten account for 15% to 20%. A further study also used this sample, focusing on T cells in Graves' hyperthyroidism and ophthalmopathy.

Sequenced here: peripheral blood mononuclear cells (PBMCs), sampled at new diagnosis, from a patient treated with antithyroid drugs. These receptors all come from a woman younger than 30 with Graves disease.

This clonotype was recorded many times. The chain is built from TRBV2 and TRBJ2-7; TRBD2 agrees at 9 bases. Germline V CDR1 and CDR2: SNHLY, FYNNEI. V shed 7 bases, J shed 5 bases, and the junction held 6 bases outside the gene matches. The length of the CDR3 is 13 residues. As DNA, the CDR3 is TGTGCCAGCACGGCTAGCGGGGCGGACGAGCAGTACGTC. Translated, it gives CASTASGADEQYV.

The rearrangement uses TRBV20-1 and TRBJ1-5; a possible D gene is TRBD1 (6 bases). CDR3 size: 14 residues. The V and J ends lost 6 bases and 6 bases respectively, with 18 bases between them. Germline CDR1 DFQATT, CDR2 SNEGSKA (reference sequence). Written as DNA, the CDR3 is TGCAGTGCGCGTGCGGGGGCGCAGGGTCAGCCCCAGCATTTT. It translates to CSARAGAQGQPQHF.

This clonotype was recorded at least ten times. The CDR3 coding sequence is TGTGCCAGCAAAGACAGTATGAACACTGAAGCTTTCTTT. Translating gives CASKDSMNTEAFF. The V gene is TRBV7-3, the J gene TRBJ1-1; the D gene is possibly TRBD1 (5 bases). CDR3 size: 13 residues. Per the germline V gene, CDR1 is SGHTA and CDR2 is FQGTGA. V lost 7 bases, J lost 0 bases, and 9 bases lay in between.

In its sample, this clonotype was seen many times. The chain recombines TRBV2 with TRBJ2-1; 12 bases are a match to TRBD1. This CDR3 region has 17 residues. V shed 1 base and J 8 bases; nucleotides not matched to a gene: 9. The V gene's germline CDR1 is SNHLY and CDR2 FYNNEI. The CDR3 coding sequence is TGTGCCAGCAGTGAAGAAGGGTCGGGACAGGGGGCAGATGAGCAGTTCTTC. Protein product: CASSEEGSGQGADEQFF.

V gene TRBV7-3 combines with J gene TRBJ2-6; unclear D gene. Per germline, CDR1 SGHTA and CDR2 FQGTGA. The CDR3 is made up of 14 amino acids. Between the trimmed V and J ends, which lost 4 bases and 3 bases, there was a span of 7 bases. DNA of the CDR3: TGTGCCAGCAGCTCTCGTGGTGGGGCCAACGTCCTGACTTTC. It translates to CASSSRGGANVLTF.

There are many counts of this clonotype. CDR3 bases: TGTGCCAGCAGCGTTGGCGGGGGAAGGGCAGATACGCAGTATTTT. Residues: CASSVGGGRADTQYF. This sequence joins TRBV28 and TRBJ2-3, with 7 bases lining up with TRBD2. Germline V lookup: CDR1 MDHEN, CDR2 SYDVKM. This CDR3 contains 15 residues. V shed 6 bases and J 4 bases; nucleotides not matched to a gene: 10.

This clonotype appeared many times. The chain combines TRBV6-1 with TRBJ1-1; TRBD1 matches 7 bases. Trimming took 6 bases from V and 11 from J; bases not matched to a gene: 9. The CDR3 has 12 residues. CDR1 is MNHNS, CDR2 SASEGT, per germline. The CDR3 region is CASREFDREAFF. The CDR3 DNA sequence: TGTGCCAGCAGGGAGTTTGACAGGGAGGCTTTCTTT.

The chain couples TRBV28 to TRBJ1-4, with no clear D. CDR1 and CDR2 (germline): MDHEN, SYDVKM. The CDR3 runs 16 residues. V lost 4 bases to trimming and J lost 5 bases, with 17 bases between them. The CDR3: CASSSENPGINEKLFF. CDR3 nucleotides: TGTGCCAGCAGTTCAGAAAATCCCGGAATAAATGAAAAACTGTTTTTT.

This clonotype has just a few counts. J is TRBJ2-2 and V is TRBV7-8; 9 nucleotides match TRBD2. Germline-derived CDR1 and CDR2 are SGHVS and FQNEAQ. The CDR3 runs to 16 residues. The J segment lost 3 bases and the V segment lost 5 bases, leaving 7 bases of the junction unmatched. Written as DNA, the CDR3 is TGTGCCAGCAGCCCGCGAGCGGGAGGCGACACCGGGGAGCTGTTTTTT. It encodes CASSPRAGGDTGELFF.

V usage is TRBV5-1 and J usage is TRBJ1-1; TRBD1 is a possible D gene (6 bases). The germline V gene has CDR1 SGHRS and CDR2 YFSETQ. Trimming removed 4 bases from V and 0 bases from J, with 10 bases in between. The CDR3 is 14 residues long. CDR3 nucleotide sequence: TGCGCCAGCAGCCCGGACAGAATGAACACTGAAGCTTTCTTT. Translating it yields CASSPDRMNTEAFF.

This CDR3 reads CSARDWGGVSSYEQYF. The CDR3 DNA reads TGCAGTGCTAGAGATTGGGGCGGGGTAAGCTCCTACGAGCAGTACTTC. The chain recombines TRBV20-1 with TRBJ2-7; perhaps TRBD2 as D (6 bases). This CDR3 comprises 16 residues. Germline V CDR1 and CDR2: DFQATT, SNEGSKA (reference sequence). V was cut by 0 bases and J by 0 bases, with 15 bases left in between.

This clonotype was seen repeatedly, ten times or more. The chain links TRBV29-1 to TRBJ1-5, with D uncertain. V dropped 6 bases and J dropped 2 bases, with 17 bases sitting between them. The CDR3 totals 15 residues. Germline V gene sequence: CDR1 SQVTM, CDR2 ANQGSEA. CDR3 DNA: TGCAGCGTCCAGTCCGGGGTCGGGGGCAATCAGCCCCAGCATTTT. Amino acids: CSVQSGVGGNQPQHF.

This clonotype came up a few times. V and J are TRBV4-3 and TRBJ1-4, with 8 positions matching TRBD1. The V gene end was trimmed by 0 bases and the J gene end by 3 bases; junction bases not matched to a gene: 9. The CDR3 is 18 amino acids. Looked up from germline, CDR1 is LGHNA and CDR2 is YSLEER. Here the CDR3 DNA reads TGCGCCAGCAGCCAAGATCGTCACAGGGACAGGTCTAATGAAAAACTGTTTTTT. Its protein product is CASSQDRHRDRSNEKLFF.

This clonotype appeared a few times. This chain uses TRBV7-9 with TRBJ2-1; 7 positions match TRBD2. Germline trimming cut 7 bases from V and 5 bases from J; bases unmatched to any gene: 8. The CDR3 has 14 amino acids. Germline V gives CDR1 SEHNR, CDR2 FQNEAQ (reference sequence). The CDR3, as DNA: TGTGCCAGCAACTTGGGGGGGTTCAACAATGAGCAGTTCTTC. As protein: CASNLGGFNNEQFF.

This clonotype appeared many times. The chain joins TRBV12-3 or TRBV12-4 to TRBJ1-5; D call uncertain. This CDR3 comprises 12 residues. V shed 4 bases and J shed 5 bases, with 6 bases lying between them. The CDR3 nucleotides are TGTGCCAGCAGTTCAGGAGATCAGCCCCAGCATTTT. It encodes CASSSGDQPQHF.

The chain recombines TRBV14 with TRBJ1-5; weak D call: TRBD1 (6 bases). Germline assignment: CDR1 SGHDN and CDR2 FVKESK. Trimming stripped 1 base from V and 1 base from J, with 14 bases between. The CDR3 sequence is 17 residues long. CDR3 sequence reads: CASSQGGQGMSNQPQHF. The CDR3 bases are TGTGCCAGCAGCCAAGGGGGGCAGGGGATGAGCAATCAGCCCCAGCATTTT.

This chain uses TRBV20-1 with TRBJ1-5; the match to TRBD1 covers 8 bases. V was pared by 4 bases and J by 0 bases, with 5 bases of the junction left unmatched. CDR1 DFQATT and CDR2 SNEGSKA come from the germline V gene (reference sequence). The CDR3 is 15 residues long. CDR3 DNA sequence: TGCAGTGCTAATACAGGGGGGATTAGCAATCAGCCCCAGCATTTT. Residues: CSANTGGISNQPQHF.

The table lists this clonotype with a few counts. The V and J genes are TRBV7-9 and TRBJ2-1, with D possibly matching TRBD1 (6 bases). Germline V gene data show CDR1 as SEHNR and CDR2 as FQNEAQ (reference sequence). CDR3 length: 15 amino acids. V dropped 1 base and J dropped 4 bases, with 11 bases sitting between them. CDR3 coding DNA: TGTGCCAGCAGCTTAGAGTACGGGACATACAATGAGCAGTTCTTC. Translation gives CASSLEYGTYNEQFF.

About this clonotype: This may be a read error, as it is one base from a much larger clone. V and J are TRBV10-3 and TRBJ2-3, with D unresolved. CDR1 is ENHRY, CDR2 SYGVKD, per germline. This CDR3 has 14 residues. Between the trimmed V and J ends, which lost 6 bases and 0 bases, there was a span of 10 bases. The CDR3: CAIRLAVSTDTQYF. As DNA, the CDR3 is TGTGCCATCAGGCTGGCGGTGAGCACAGATACGCAGTATTTT.

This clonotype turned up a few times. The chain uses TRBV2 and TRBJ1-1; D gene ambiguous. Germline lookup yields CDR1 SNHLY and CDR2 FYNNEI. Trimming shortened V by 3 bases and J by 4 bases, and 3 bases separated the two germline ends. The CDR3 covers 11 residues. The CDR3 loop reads CASSDPTEAFF. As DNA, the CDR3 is TGTGCCAGCAGTGATCCCACTGAAGCTTTCTTT.

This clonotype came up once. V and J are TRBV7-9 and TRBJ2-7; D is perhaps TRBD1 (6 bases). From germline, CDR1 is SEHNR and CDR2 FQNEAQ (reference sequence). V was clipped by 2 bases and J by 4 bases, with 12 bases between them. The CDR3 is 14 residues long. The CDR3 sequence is CASSLSLGAYEQYV. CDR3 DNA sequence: TGTGCCAGCAGCTTATCGTTGGGGGCTTACGAGCAGTACGTC.

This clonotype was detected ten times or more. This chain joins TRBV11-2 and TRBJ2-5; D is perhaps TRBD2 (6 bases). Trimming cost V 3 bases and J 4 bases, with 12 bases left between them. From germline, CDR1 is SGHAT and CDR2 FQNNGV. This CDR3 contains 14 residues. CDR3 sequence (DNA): TGTGCCAGCAGCTTGTCCGGGCGGGGAGAGACCCAGTACTTC. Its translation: CASSLSGRGETQYF. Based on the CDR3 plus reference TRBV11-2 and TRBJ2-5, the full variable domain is EAGVAQSPRYKIIEKRQSVAFWCNPISGHATLYWYQQILGQGPKLLIQFQNNGVVDDSQLPKDRFSAERLKGVDSTLKIQPAKLEDSAVYLCASSLSGRGETQYFGPGTRLLVL.

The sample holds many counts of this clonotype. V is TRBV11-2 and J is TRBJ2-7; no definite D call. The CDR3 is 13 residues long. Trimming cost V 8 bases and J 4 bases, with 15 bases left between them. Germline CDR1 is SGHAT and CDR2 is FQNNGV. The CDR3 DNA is TGTGCCAGCGGGCCCATCCTGGGGTACGAGCAGTACTTC. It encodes CASGPILGYEQYF.

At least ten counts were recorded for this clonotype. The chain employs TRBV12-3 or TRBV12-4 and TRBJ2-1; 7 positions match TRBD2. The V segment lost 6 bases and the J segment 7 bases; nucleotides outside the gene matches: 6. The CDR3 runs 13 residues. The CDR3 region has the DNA TGTGCCAGCAGCGCGGGAGATTCTAATGAGCAGTTCTTC. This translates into CASSAGDSNEQFF.

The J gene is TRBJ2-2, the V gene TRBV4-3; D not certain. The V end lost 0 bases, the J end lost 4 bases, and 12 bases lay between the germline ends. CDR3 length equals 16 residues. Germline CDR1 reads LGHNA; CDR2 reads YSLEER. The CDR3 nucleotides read TGCGCCAGCAGCCAAGATTGGGTTCCCCCCACCGGGGAGCTGTTTTTT. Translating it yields CASSQDWVPPTGELFF.

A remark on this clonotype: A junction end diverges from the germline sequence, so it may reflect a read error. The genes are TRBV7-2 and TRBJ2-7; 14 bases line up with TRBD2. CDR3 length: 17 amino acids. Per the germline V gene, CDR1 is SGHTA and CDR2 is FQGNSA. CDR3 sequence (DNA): TGTGCCGGCAGCTCACGGACTAGCGGGAGGAGTACCCACGAGCAGTACTTC. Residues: CAGSSRTSGRSTHEQYF.